The source of this T cell receptor (beta chain) is a study of blood T cells in healthy people across ages. Study findings and constraints: Diversity of TCR beta per million T cells declined in a roughly linear way with age.

Every sample had a minimum of 6 million PBMCs isolated. The CDR3 runs 17 residues. V lost 1 base to trimming and J lost 0 bases; unmatched junction nucleotides: 9. Germline lookup yields CDR1 DFQATT and CDR2 SNEGSKA (reference sequence). With regard to this clonotype: No antigen is known for it.

Together with a sample-barcoded 5' primer, a J-beta primer mix was included in a second PCR lasting about 6 to 11 cycles. TCRdb reprocessed the 5' RACE reads via MiXCR and lists one record per CDR3 protein. The sample holds hundreds of thousands of distinct CDR3 sequences; approximately 47% are singletons and the top ten take under 60%. V gene TRBV20-1 combines with J gene TRBJ2-1; TRBD2 aligns across 7 bases. The sequencing input was blood. The source is a man aged 55-75 years in good health. In nucleotides, the CDR3 is TGCAGTGCTAGAGTCGCTAGCGGAAAGAGCTCCTACAATGAGCAGTTCTTC. Translated: CSARVASGKSSYNEQFF.